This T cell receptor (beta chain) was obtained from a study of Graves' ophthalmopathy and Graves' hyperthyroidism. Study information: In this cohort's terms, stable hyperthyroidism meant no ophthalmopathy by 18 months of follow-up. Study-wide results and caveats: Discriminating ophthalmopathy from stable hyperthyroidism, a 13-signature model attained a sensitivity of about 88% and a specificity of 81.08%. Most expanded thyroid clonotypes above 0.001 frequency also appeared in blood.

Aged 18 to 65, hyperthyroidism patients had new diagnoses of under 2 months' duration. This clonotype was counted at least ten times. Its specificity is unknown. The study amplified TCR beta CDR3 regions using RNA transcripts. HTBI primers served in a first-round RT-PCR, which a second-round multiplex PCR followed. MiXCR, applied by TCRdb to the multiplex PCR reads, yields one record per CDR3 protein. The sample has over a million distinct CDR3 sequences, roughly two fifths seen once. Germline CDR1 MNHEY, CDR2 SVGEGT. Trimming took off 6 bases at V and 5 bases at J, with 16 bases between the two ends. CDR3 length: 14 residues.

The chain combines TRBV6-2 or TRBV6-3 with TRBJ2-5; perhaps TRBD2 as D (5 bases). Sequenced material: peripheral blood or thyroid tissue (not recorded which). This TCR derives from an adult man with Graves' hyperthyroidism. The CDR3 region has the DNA TGTGCCAGCAGACGCGAAGGGAGTGGCGAGACCCAGTACTTC. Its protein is CASRREGSGETQYF.